This passage covers 14 T cell receptor beta chains from one sample sequenced in a study of a mutant IDH1 vaccine in newly diagnosed glioma. Time point here: week 11, during vaccination. One vaccine dose held 300 ug of mutant IDH1 20-mer peptide and came with topical imiquimod. These TCRs are of unknown antigen specificity. TCRdb's copy holds only in-frame clones and misses some; the assay was immunoSEQ multiplex PCR. The data hold tens of thousands of clones, with less than 85% observed a single time. The sample was PBMCs, taken from a glioma patient whose treatment included an IDH1 peptide vaccine. The receptors shown here come from a young man with glioma.

This clone was detected a few times. This rearrangement joins TRBV5-1 to TRBJ2-7; D remains ambiguous. The germline V gene encodes CDR1 SGHRS and CDR2 YFSETQ. The length of the CDR3 is 13 residues. V lost 0 bases and J 1 base, leaving 5 bases between the germline ends. CDR3 sequence: CASSLGVSYEQYF. The CDR3 coding sequence is TGCGCCAGCAGCTTGGGAGTATCCTACGAGCAGTACTTC. The full variable domain, with the rest looked up from reference TRBV5-1 and TRBJ2-7, is KAGVTQTPRYLIKTRGQQVTLSCSPISGHRSVSWYQQTPGQGLQFLFEYFSETQRNKGNFPGRFSGRQFSNSRSEMNVSTLELGDSALYLCASSLGVSYEQYFGPGTRLTVT.

This sequence joins TRBV19 and TRBJ2-7; 8 bases fit TRBD1. The V and J ends lost 5 bases and 3 bases, in that order; junction bases with no gene match: 6. Germline CDR1 and CDR2: LNHDA and SQIVND (reference sequence). The CDR3 totals 14 residues. CDR3 residues: CASSPGQVGYEQYF. CDR3 bases: TGTGCCAGTAGTCCGGGACAGGTGGGCTACGAGCAGTACTTC. The whole variable domain, remainder taken from reference TRBV19 and TRBJ2-7, is DGGITQSPKYLFRKEGQNVTLSCEQNLNHDAMYWYRQDPGQGLRLIYYSQIVNDFQKGDIAEGYSVSREKKESFPLTVTSAQKNPTAFYLCASSPGQVGYEQYFGPGTRLTVT.

The rearrangement joins TRBV7-9 to TRBJ1-2; 8 bases line up with TRBD1. CDR1 SEHNR and CDR2 FQNEAQ come from the germline V gene (reference sequence). The CDR3 is 13 amino acids. V lost 6 bases and J lost 2; bases outside the gene matches: 2. CDR3 in amino acids: CASRRTGNYGYTF. The CDR3 DNA is TGTGCCAGCAGACGGACAGGGAACTATGGCTACACCTTC.

The chain joins TRBV29-1 to TRBJ1-2; D not certain. Germline CDR1 is SQVTM and CDR2 is ANQGSEA. The V and J ends lost 4 bases and 3 bases respectively, with 15 bases between them. The CDR3 is made up of 14 amino acids. The CDR3 region is CSVGYRGSDYGYTF. CDR3 coding DNA: TGCAGCGTTGGGTATCGAGGCAGTGACTATGGCTACACCTTC.

The rearrangement joins TRBV10-2 to TRBJ2-2, with unresolved D. CDR3 size: 14 residues. The V end lost 0 bases, the J end lost 5 bases, and 7 bases lay between the germline ends. The V gene's germline CDR1 is WSHSY and CDR2 SAAADI. The CDR3 nucleotides read TGCGCCAGCAGTGAGTCGACGAGGACCGGGGAGCTGTTTTTT. Translation gives CASSESTRTGELFF.

This clone was seen a handful of times. The CDR3 reads CASSWTGDQPQHF. CDR3 DNA: TGTGCCAGCAGCTGGACAGGGGATCAGCCCCAGCATTTT. This chain links TRBV7-9 with TRBJ1-5, with 9 bases identical to TRBD1. The V gene end was trimmed by 4 bases and the J gene end by 5 bases; junction bases not matched to a gene: 0. The CDR3 contains 13 residues. CDR1 and CDR2 from the germline V gene are SEHNR and FQNEAQ (reference sequence).

This clone was counted only a few times. The chain carries TRBV2 and TRBJ2-1; the D call may be TRBD1 or TRBD2 (6 bases each). CDR1 is SNHLY, CDR2 FYNNEI, per germline. The CDR3 length is 13 residues. Between the trimmed V and J ends, which lost 5 bases and 9 bases, there was a span of 14 bases. As DNA, the CDR3 is TGTGCCAGCAGTCGGGACTGGGGGGCTGAGCAGTTCTTC. Its protein is CASSRDWGAEQFF.

V and J are TRBV27 and TRBJ1-2; D not certain. Between the trimmed V and J ends, which lost 8 bases and 0 bases, there was a span of 16 bases. Germline CDR1 MNHEY, CDR2 SMNVEV (reference sequence). The CDR3 consists of 15 residues. The CDR3 DNA reads as TGTGCCAGCGGTTGGGCTTGGGGATCTAACTATGGCTACACCTTC. This sequence encodes CASGWAWGSNYGYTF.

This chain uses TRBV28 with TRBJ1-5; 7 positions agree with TRBD1. Germline assignment: CDR1 MDHEN and CDR2 SYDVKM. The CDR3 loop spans 15 amino acids. Trimming cost V 6 bases and J 4 bases; bases outside gene matches: 9. The CDR3 loop reads CASRQRTGLNQPQHF. In DNA, the CDR3 is TGTGCCAGCAGACAGAGGACAGGCCTGAATCAGCCCCAGCATTTT. The full variable domain, in which reference TRBV28 and TRBJ1-5 provide the parts outside the CDR3, is DVKVTQSSRYLVKRTGEKVFLECVQDMDHENMFWYRQDPGLGLRLIYFSYDVKMKEKGDIPEGYSVSREKKERFSLILESASTNQTSMYLCASRQRTGLNQPQHFGDGTRLSIL.

The J gene is TRBJ1-2, the V gene TRBV7-2; a possible D gene is TRBD1 (6 bases). V lost 3 bases and J lost 7, with 9 bases in between. Germline CDR1 is SGHTA and CDR2 is FQGNSA. This CDR3 is built from 12 residues. The CDR3 region is CASSLAGVGYTF. As DNA, the CDR3 is TGTGCCAGCAGCTTGGCAGGGGTTGGCTACACCTTC.

The rearrangement links TRBV6-6 to TRBJ1-2; the match to TRBD1 covers 9 bases. This CDR3 is 15 amino acids long. V lost 2 bases, J lost 4 bases, and 5 bases stayed unmatched. CDR1 is MNHNY and CDR2 is SVGAGI in the germline V gene (reference sequence). CDR3 DNA: TGTGCCAGCAGTTACCCGGGACAGGGAGCCTATGGCTACACCTTC. Its translation: CASSYPGQGAYGYTF.

This chain uses TRBV4-1 with TRBJ2-7; 8 nucleotides align to TRBD2. The ends lost 5 bases at V and 2 bases at J; junction bases unmatched: 8. This CDR3 is 15 amino acids long. Germline V gives CDR1 MGHRA, CDR2 YSYEKL. In nucleotides, the CDR3 is TGCGCCAGCAGCTTCGATAGCGGGGCTACCTACGAGCAGTACTTC. It specifies CASSFDSGATYEQYF.

Here the CDR3 DNA reads TGTGCCATCAGGACAGGTGGAAACACCATATATTTT. Its protein is CAIRTGGNTIYF. The gene calls are TRBV19 and TRBJ1-3; 7 bases fit TRBD1. CDR3 length: 12 amino acids. Germline lookup yields CDR1 LNHDA and CDR2 SQIVND (reference sequence). The V segment lost 10 bases and the J segment 3 bases; nucleotides outside the gene matches: 3.

The V call is TRBV19, the J call TRBJ1-5, with a tentative D call TRBD1 (5 bases). In germline, CDR1 is LNHDA, CDR2 SQIVND (reference sequence). The CDR3 sequence is 13 residues long. The V end was cut by 6 bases, the J end by 9 bases, with 15 bases between. DNA of the CDR3: TGTGCCAGTAGCGGCAGGGCCGAATGGCCCCAGCATTTT. As protein: CASSGRAEWPQHF.